The 7 T cell receptor beta chains reported below all come from one sample, sequenced in a study of Graves' ophthalmopathy and Graves' hyperthyroidism. Beta-chain TCR CDR3 regions were amplified from RNA transcripts. The first round was an RT-PCR with HTBI primers, and the second round was a multiplex PCR. TCRdb re-called the multiplex PCR reads with MiXCR, one entry per CDR3 protein. The sample has 560,000 or so distinct CDR3 sequences; less than 40% are singletons. The sample was peripheral blood or thyroid tissue (not recorded which). All receptors derive from an adult man with Graves' hyperthyroidism.

This clonotype was observed many times. The J gene is TRBJ2-6, the V gene TRBV7-8; 8 positions agree with TRBD1. The germline V gene has CDR1 SGHVS and CDR2 FQNEAQ. This CDR3 region has 17 residues. V dropped 4 bases and J dropped 0; count of bases not matched to a gene: 5. CDR3 in amino acids: CASSSGQGFSGANVLTF. The CDR3 bases are TGTGCCAGCAGCTCTGGACAGGGCTTCTCTGGGGCCAACGTCCTGACTTTC.

This clonotype has just a few counts. The chain carries TRBV12-3 or TRBV12-4 and TRBJ2-5; D gene unclear. V was cut by 4 bases and J by 2 bases, with 14 bases left in between. The CDR3 spans 15 residues. The CDR3 protein is CASSSPLAAQETQYF. DNA of the CDR3: TGTGCCAGCAGTTCCCCCCTGGCGGCACAAGAGACCCAGTACTTC.

V and J are TRBV7-9 and TRBJ2-3; tentatively, D is TRBD2 (5 bases). V was trimmed by 2 bases and J by 5 bases, leaving 11 bases between them. The CDR3 runs to 14 residues. CDR1 and CDR2 from the germline V gene are SEHNR and FQNEAQ (reference sequence). The CDR3 DNA reads TGTGCCAGCAGCTTACACGGGAATCTAGATACGCAGTATTTT. It yields the protein CASSLHGNLDTQYF.

This clonotype was seen many times. The rearrangement links TRBV14 to TRBJ1-1, with D uncertain. The CDR3 runs 13 residues. V lost 0 bases, J lost 0 bases, and 2 bases lay in between. CDR1 is SGHDN and CDR2 is FVKESK in the germline V gene. CDR3 region: CASSQEMNTEAFF. DNA for the CDR3: TGTGCCAGCAGCCAAGAAATGAACACTGAAGCTTTCTTT.

On this clonotype: A junction boundary mismatches the germline segment, possibly from a read error. V usage is TRBV25-1 and J usage is TRBJ1-2; tentative D call: TRBD1 (5 bases). Germline V gives CDR1 MGHDK, CDR2 SYGVNS. This CDR3 is 14 amino acids long. CDR3 nucleotide sequence: TGTGTCAGCAGTAAGAACCACCGGACAAGAGGCTACACCTTC. Amino acids: CVSSKNHRTRGYTF.

The gene calls are TRBV19 and TRBJ2-5; 15 nucleotides align to TRBD2. The CDR3 is 17 residues long. V shed 4 bases, J shed 4 bases, and the junction held 7 bases outside the gene matches. The germline gives CDR1 LNHDA, CDR2 SQIVND (reference sequence). The CDR3 DNA is TGTGCCAGTAGTAAAGGGACTAGCGGGAGGTTGGGAGAGACCCAGTACTTC. Protein: CASSKGTSGRLGETQYF.

The genes are TRBV20-1 and TRBJ2-2; maybe TRBD1 (5 bases). V shed 5 bases and J shed 8 bases, with 9 bases lying between them. The CDR3 length is 11 residues. Germline CDR1 DFQATT, CDR2 SNEGSKA (reference sequence). CDR3 sequence reads: CSASRTGELFF. CDR3 nucleotide sequence: TGCAGTGCTTCTCGGACAGGGGAGCTGTTTTTT.